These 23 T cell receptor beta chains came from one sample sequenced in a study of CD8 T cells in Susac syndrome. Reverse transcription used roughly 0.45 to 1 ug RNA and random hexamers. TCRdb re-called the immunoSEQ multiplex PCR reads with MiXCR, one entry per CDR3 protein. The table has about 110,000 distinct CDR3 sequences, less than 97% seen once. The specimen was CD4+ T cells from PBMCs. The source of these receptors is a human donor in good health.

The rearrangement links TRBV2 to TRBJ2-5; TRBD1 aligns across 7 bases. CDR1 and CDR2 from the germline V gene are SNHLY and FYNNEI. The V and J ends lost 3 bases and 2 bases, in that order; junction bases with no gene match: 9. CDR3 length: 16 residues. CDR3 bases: TGTGCCAGCAGTGAGGCCCTGGCCAGGGGGCAAGAGACCCAGTACTTC. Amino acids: CASSEALARGQETQYF.

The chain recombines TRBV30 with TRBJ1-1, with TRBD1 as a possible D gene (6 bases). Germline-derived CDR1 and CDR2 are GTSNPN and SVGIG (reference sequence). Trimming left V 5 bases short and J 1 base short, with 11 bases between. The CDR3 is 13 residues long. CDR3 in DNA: TGTGCCTGGGCCCGACAGGCGAACACTGAAGCTTTCTTT. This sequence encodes CAWARQANTEAFF.

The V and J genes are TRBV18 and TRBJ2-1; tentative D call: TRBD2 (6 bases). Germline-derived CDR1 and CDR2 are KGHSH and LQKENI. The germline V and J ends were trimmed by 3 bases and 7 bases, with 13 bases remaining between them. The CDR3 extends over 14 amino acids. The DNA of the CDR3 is TGTGCCAGCTCACCGAGGGCGGAGGGGAATGAGCAGTTCTTC. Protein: CASSPRAEGNEQFF.

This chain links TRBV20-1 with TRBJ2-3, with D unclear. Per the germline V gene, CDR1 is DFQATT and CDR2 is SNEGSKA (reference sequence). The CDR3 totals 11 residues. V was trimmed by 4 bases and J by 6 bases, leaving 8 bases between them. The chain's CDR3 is CSATPRDTQYF. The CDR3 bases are TGCAGTGCTACCCCTCGGGATACGCAGTATTTT.

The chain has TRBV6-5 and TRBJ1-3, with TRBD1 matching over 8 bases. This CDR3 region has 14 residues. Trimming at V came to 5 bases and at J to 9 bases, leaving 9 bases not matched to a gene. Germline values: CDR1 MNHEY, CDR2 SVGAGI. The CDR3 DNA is TGTGCCAGCAGTACAGACAGGGGTGTTTTCACCATATATTTT. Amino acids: CASSTDRGVFTIYF.

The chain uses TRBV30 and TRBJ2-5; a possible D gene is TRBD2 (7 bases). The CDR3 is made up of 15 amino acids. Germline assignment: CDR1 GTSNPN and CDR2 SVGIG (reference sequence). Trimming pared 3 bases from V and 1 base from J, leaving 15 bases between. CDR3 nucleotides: TGTGCCTGGAGGGTTAAGGGGGGGGGCCAAGAGACCCAGTACTTC. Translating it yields CAWRVKGGGQETQYF. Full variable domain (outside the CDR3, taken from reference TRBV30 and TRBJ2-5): SQTIHQWPATLVQPVGSPLSLECTVEGTSNPNLYWYRQAAGRGLQLLFYSVGIGQISSEVPQNLSASRPQDRQFILSSKKLLLSDSGFYLCAWRVKGGGQETQYFGPGTRLLVL.

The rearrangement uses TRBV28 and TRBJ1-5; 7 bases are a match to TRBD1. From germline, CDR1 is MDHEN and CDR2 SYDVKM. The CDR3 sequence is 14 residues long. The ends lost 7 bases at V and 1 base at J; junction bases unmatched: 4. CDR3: CASTQGGSNQPQHF. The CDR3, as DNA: TGTGCCAGCACCCAGGGGGGGAGCAATCAGCCCCAGCATTTT.

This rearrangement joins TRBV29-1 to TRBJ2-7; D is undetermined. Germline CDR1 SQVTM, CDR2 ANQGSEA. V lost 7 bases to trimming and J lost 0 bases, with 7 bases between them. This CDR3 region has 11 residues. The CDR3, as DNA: TGCAGCGGCCTCGGCTCCTACGAGCAGTACTTC. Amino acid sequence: CSGLGSYEQYF.

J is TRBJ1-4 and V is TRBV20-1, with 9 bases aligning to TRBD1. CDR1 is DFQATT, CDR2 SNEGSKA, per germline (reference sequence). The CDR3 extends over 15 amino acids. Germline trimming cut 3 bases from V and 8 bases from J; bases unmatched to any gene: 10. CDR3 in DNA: TGCAGTGCTAGCAGACCGGGACAGGGAAAAGAAAAACTGTTTTTT. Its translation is CSASRPGQGKEKLFF.

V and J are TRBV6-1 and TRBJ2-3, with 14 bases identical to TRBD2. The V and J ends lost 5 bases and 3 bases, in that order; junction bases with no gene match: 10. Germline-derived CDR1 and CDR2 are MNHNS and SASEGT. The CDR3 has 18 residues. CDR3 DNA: TGTGCCAGCAGTATGCCGGGACTAGCGGGAGAGGAGACAGATACGCAGTATTTT. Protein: CASSMPGLAGEETDTQYF.

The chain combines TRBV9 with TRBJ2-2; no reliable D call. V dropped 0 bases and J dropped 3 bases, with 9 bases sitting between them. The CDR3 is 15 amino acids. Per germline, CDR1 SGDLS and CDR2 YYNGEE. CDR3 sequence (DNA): TGTGCCAGCAGCGTAGATCCCCGTTACACCGGGGAGCTGTTTTTT. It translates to CASSVDPRYTGELFF. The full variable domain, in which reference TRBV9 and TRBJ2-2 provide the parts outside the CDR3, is DSGVTQTPKHLITATGQRVTLRCSPRSGDLSVYWYQQSLDQGLQFLIQYYNGEERAKGNILERFSAQQFPDLHSELNLSSLELGDSALYFCASSVDPRYTGELFFGEGSRLTVL.

In nucleotides, the CDR3 is TGCAGTGCTAGTCCCCAATGGGGGCCGGGAATAAAGAACACTGAAGCTTTCTTT. Translating gives CSASPQWGPGIKNTEAFF. The gene calls are TRBV20-1 and TRBJ1-1, with D tentatively TRBD1 (6 bases). The CDR3 is made up of 18 amino acids. The V end lost 3 bases, the J end lost 1 base, and 24 bases lay between the germline ends. Germline V lookup: CDR1 DFQATT, CDR2 SNEGSKA (reference sequence).

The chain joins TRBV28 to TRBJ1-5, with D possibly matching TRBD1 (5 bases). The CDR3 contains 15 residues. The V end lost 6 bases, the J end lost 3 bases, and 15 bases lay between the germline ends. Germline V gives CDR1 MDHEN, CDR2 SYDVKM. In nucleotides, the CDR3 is TGTGCCAGCAGCCCCAAATGGGGGTACAATCAGCCCCAGCATTTT. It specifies CASSPKWGYNQPQHF.

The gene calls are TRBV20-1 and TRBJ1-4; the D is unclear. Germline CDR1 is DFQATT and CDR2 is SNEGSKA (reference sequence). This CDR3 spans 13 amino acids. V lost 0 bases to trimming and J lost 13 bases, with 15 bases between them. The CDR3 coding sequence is TGCAGTGCTAGAGATCGGCTTGGCGGGCGACTGTTTTTT. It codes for CSARDRLGGRLFF.

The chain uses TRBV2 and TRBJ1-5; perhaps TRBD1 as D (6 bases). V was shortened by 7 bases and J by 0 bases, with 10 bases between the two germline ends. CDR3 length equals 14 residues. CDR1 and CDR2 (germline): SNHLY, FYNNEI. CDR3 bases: TGTGCCAGCACCGAAGGGGGTAGCAATCAGCCCCAGCATTTT. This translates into CASTEGGSNQPQHF.

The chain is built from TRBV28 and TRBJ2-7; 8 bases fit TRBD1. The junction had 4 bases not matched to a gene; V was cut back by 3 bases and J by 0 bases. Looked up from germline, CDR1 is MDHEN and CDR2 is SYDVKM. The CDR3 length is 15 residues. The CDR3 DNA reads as TGTGCCAGCAGTTTTGAGGACAGGGCCTCCTACGAGCAGTACTTC. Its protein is CASSFEDRASYEQYF.

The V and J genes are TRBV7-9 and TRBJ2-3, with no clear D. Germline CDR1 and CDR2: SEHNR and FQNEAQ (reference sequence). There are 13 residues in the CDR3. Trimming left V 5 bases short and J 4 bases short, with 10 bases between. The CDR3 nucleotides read TGTGCCAGCAGCGCCTCGGTGGCAGATACGCAGTATTTT. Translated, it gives CASSASVADTQYF.

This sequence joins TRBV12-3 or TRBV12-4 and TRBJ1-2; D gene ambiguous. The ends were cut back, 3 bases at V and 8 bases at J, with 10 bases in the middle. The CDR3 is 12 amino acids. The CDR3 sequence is CASSFVERGYTF. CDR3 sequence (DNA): TGTGCCAGCAGTTTTGTGGAACGGGGCTACACCTTC.

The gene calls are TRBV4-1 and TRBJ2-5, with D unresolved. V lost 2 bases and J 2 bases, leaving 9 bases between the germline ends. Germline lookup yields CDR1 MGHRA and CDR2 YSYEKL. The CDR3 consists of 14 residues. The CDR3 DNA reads TGCGCCAGCAGCCAACAGACGCTACAAGAGACCCAGTACTTC. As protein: CASSQQTLQETQYF.

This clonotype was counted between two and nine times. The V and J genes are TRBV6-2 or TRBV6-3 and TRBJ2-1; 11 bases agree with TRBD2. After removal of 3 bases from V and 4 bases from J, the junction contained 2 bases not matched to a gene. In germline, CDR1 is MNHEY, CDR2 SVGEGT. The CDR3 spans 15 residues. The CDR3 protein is CASSYGTSGYNEQFF. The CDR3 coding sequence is TGTGCCAGCAGTTATGGGACTAGCGGTTACAATGAGCAGTTCTTC.

This CDR3 is CSVGSGQGYGYTF. The DNA of the CDR3 is TGCAGCGTTGGATCCGGACAGGGCTATGGCTACACCTTC. The chain joins TRBV29-1 to TRBJ1-2, with TRBD1 matching 8 bases. V was clipped by 4 bases and J by 4 bases; unmatched bases: 5. The germline V gene has CDR1 SQVTM and CDR2 ANQGSEA. The CDR3 has 13 amino acids.

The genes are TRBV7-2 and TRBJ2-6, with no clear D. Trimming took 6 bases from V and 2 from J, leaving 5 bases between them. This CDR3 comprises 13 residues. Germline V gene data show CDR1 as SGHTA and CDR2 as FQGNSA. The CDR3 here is CASRITGANVLTF. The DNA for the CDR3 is TGTGCCAGCAGGATAACTGGGGCCAACGTCCTGACTTTC.

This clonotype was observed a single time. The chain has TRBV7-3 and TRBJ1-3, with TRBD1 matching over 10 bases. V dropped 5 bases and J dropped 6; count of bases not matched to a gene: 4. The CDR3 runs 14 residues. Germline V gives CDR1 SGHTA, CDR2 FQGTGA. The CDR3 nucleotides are TGTGCCAGCAGCCGTGGACAGGGGGAAAACACCATATATTTT. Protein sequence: CASSRGQGENTIYF.